This entry lists 13 T cell receptor beta chains sequenced from one sample in a study of T-cell memory formation after mild COVID-19. A single record per CDR3 protein comes from TCRdb applying MiXCR to the 5' RACE reads. Of about 400,000 distinct CDR3 sequences in the sample, about 15% were seen once. Sequences were obtained from PBMCs or a T cell subset sorted from them (not recorded which). Every receptor here comes from a man between 18 and 35 years old who had mild COVID-19 (a few samples of this study predate the infection). Cell type and time point are not known.

This clonotype was counted a few times. V and J are TRBV16 and TRBJ1-1; 8 bases line up with TRBD1. CDR1 and CDR2 (germline): KGHSY, FQNENV. The CDR3 runs to 14 residues. Losses at the gene ends were 4 bases for V and 6 bases for J; bases not matched to a gene: 7. The CDR3 spells CASSLRGQGAEAFF. The CDR3 region has the DNA TGTGCCAGCAGCCTCAGGGGGCAAGGTGCTGAAGCTTTCTTT. The whole variable domain, remainder taken from reference TRBV16 and TRBJ1-1, is GEEVAQTPKHLVRGEGQKAKLYCAPIKGHSYVFWYQQVLKNEFKFLISFQNENVFDETGMPKERFSAKCLPNSPCSLEIQATKLEDSAVYFCASSLRGQGAEAFFGQGTRLTVV.

V is TRBV12-3 or TRBV12-4 and J is TRBJ2-1; 9 bases match TRBD1. J lost 3 bases, V lost 7 bases, and 7 bases had no gene match. This CDR3 region has 15 residues. CDR3 in DNA: TGTGCCAGCAAACCACCGGGACAGGGCTACAATGAGCAGTTCTTC. Amino acids: CASKPPGQGYNEQFF.

V is TRBV6-2 or TRBV6-3 and J is TRBJ1-5, with a weak D call TRBD1 (5 bases). The CDR3 totals 15 residues. Trimming left V 5 bases short and J 2 bases short, with 13 bases between. Germline V CDR1 and CDR2: MNHEY, SVGEGT. CDR3 protein: CASSAFSRGNQPQHF. DNA for the CDR3: TGTGCCAGCAGTGCCTTCTCCAGGGGCAATCAGCCCCAGCATTTT.

This chain connects TRBV2 to TRBJ1-1, with D unresolved. V lost 7 bases and J 7 bases, leaving 13 bases between the germline ends. Germline CDR1 reads SNHLY; CDR2 reads FYNNEI. This CDR3 contains 12 residues. CDR3 sequence (DNA): TGTGCCAGCACCGACGGCCGGAATGAAGCTTTCTTT. Translation gives CASTDGRNEAFF.

A few counts support this clonotype. The rearrangement joins TRBV7-2 to TRBJ2-7; D possibly corresponds to TRBD1 (5 bases). Germline V gives CDR1 SGHTA, CDR2 FQGNSA. Trimming stripped 3 bases from V and 4 bases from J, with 10 bases between. This CDR3 is 13 amino acids long. DNA of the CDR3: TGTGCCAGCAGCTTGCAGGGCCGGTACGAGCAGTACTTC. Translation gives CASSLQGRYEQYF.

This clonotype occurred a few times. The chain couples TRBV6-6 to TRBJ1-5, with no clear D. The CDR3 covers 14 residues. Trimming removed 2 bases at V and 0 bases at J, with 5 bases between. CDR1 is MNHNY and CDR2 is SVGAGI in the germline V gene (reference sequence). The CDR3 DNA is TGTGCCAGCAGTTACCCCGATAGCAATCAGCCCCAGCATTTT. Amino acid sequence: CASSYPDSNQPQHF.

The V gene is TRBV20-1, the J gene TRBJ2-3; D unclear. This CDR3 has 13 residues. Deletions cut 1 base from V and 5 bases from J, with 10 bases between. Germline V gene sequence: CDR1 DFQATT, CDR2 SNEGSKA (reference sequence). CDR3 in amino acids: CSARAPQVDTQYF. CDR3 coding DNA: TGCAGTGCTAGAGCGCCCCAGGTAGATACGCAGTATTTT.

The chain is built from TRBV6-5 and TRBJ2-7; D is unclear. The CDR3 has 13 residues. Germline V gene data show CDR1 as MNHEY and CDR2 as SVGAGI. V was pared by 6 bases and J by 4 bases, with 13 bases between. DNA for the CDR3: TGTGCCAGCAGCCTCAGCATGAATTACGAGCAGTACTTC. Protein sequence: CASSLSMNYEQYF.

This clonotype appeared a few times. Here the CDR3 reads CSARPRFGNYEQYV. The CDR3 coding sequence is TGCAGTGCTAGACCCCGGTTCGGTAACTACGAGCAGTACGTC. J is TRBJ2-7 and V is TRBV20-1; D is uncertain. The V gene's germline CDR1 is DFQATT and CDR2 SNEGSKA (reference sequence). Between the trimmed V and J ends, which lost 2 bases and 3 bases, there was a span of 14 bases. The CDR3 extends over 14 amino acids.

The chain employs TRBV6-6 and TRBJ1-1; no firm D call. The CDR3 has 10 residues. The V end lost 5 bases, the J end lost 5 bases, and 3 bases lay between the germline ends. In germline, CDR1 is MNHNY, CDR2 SVGAGI (reference sequence). The CDR3 DNA follows: TGTGCCAGCAGTACGACTGAAGCTTTCTTT. This gives the protein CASSTTEAFF.

This clonotype occurred a few times. The chain carries TRBV4-3 and TRBJ2-7; 11 nucleotides line up with TRBD1. In germline, CDR1 is LGHNA, CDR2 YSLEER. The CDR3 contains 15 residues. Germline trimming cut 2 bases from V and 6 bases from J; bases unmatched to any gene: 6. CDR3 region: CASSQSRTGGSEQYF. The DNA of the CDR3 is TGCGCCAGCAGCCAATCTCGGACAGGGGGCAGCGAGCAGTACTTC.

This chain uses TRBV6-1 with TRBJ1-3; D remains unclear. Deletions cut 8 bases from V and 4 bases from J, with 9 bases between. Germline loops: CDR1 MNHNS, CDR2 SASEGT. This CDR3 is 12 amino acids long. The CDR3 sequence: CASGGLGNTIYF. CDR3 bases: TGTGCCAGCGGTGGATTAGGAAACACCATATATTTT.

This sequence joins TRBV30 and TRBJ2-3, with D tentatively TRBD2 (5 bases). Looked up from germline, CDR1 is GTSNPN and CDR2 is SVGIG (reference sequence). Trimming cost V 5 bases and J 2 bases, with 11 bases left between them. The CDR3 has 13 residues. The CDR3 protein is CAWGSGLTDTQYF. Here the CDR3 DNA reads TGTGCCTGGGGAAGTGGACTCACAGATACGCAGTATTTT.